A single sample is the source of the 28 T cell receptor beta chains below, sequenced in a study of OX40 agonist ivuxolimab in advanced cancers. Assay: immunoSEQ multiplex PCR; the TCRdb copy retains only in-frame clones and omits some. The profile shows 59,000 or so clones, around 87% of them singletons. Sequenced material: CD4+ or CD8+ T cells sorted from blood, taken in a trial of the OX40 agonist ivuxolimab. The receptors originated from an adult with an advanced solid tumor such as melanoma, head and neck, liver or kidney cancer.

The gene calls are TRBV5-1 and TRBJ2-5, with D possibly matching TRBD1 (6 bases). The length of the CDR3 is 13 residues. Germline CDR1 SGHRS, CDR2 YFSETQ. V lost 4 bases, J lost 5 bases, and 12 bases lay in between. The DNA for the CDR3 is TGCGCCAGCAGCGTACAGGGTGGTGAGACCCAGTACTTC. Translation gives CASSVQGGETQYF.

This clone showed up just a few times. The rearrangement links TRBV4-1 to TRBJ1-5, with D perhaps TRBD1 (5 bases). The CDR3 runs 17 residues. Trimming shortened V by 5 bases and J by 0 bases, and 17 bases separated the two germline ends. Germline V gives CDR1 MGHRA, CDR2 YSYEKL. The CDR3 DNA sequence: TGCGCCAGCAGCTCCCGTTCCAGGGACCTTAGCAATCAGCCCCAGCATTTT. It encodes CASSSRSRDLSNQPQHF.

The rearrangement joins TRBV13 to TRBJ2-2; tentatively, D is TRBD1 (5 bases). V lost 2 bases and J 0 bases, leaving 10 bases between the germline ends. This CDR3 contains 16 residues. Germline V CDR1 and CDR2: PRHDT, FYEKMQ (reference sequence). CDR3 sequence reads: CASSLLGATNTGELFF. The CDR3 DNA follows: TGTGCCAGCAGCTTATTAGGGGCCACGAACACCGGGGAGCTGTTTTTT.

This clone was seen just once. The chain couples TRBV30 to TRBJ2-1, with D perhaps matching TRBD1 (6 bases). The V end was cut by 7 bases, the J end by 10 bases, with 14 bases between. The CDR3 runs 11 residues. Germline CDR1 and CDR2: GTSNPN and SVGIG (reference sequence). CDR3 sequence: CASRTVPEQFF. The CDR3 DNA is TGTGCCTCGAGGACAGTCCCCGAGCAGTTCTTC.

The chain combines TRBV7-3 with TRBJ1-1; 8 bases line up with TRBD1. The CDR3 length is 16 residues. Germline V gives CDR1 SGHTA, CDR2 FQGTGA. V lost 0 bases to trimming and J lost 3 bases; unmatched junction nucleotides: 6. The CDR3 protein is CASSLTRGQGDTEAFF. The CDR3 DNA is TGTGCCAGCAGCTTAACACGTGGACAGGGCGACACTGAAGCTTTCTTT.

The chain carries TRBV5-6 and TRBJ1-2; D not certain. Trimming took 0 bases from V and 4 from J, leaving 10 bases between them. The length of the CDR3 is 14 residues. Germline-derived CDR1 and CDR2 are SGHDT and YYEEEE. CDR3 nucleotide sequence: TGTGCCAGCAGCTTGGCCGAGGTCCCCTATGGCTACACCTTC. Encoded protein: CASSLAEVPYGYTF.

The CDR3 here is CASSRRGQGDNEQFF. DNA for the CDR3: TGTGCCAGCAGCCGCCGCGGACAGGGGGACAATGAGCAGTTCTTC. This chain connects TRBV7-2 to TRBJ2-1; 10 bases agree with TRBD1. The CDR3 has 15 residues. V shed 5 bases, J shed 5 bases, and the junction held 6 bases outside the gene matches. The germline V gene has CDR1 SGHTA and CDR2 FQGNSA.

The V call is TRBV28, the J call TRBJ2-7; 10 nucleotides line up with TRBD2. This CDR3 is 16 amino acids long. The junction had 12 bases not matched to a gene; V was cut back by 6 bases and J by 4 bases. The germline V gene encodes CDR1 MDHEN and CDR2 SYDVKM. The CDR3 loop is CASSRSPAGGPYEQYF. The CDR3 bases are TGTGCCAGCAGCCGGTCACCAGCGGGAGGGCCGTACGAGCAGTACTTC.

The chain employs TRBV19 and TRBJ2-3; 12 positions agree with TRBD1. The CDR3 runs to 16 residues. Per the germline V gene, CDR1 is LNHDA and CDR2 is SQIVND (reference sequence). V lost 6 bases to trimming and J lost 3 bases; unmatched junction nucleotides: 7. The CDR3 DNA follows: TGTGCCAGTAGAGGGGTGGGACAGGGGGCGACAGATACGCAGTATTTT. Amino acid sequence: CASRGVGQGATDTQYF.

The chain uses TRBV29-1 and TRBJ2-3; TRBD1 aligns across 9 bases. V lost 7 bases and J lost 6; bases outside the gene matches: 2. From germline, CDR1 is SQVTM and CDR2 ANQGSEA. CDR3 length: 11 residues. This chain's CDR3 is CSGGQGDTQYF. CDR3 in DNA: TGCAGCGGCGGACAGGGGGATACGCAGTATTTT.

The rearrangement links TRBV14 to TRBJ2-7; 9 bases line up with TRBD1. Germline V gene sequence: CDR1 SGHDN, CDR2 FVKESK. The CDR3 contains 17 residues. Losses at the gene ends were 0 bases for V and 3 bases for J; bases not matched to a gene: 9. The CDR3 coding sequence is TGTGCCAGCAGCCAAGAGAATCGGGGACAGGGAATCTACGAGCAGTACTTC. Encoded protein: CASSQENRGQGIYEQYF. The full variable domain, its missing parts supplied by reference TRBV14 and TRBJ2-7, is EAGVTQFPSHSVIEKGQTVTLRCDPISGHDNLYWYRRVMGKEIKFLLHFVKESKQDESGMPNNRFLAERTGGTYSTLKVQPAELEDSGVYFCASSQENRGQGIYEQYFGPGTRLTVT.

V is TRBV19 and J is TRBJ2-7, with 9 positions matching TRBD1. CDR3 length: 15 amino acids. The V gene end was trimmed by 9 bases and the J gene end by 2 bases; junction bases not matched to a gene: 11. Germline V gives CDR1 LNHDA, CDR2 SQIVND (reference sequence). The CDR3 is CASRSGGTGTYEQYF. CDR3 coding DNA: TGTGCCAGCCGTAGCGGCGGGACAGGGACCTACGAGCAGTACTTC.

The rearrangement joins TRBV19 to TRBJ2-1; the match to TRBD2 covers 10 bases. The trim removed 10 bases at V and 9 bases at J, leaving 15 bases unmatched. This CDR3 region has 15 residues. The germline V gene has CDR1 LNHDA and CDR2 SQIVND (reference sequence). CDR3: CATELAGMGLGEQFF. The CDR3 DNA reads TGTGCCACGGAACTAGCGGGGATGGGCTTGGGTGAGCAGTTCTTC.

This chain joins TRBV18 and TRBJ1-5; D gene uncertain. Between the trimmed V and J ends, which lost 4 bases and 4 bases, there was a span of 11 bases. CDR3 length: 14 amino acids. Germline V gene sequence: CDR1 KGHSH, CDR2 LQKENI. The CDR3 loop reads CASSLEDPNQPQHF. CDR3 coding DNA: TGTGCCAGCTCACTCGAGGACCCTAATCAGCCCCAGCATTTT.

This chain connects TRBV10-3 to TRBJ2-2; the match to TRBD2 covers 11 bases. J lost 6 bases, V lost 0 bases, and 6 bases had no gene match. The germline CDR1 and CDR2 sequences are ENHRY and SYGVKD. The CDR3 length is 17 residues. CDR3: CAISESKALAGAGELFF. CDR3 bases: TGTGCCATCAGTGAGTCGAAAGCACTAGCGGGAGCCGGGGAGCTGTTTTTT.

CDR3 loop: CASSAGSEFNTEAFF. DNA for the CDR3: TGTGCCAGCAGTGCTGGGAGCGAATTTAACACTGAAGCTTTCTTT. The V and J genes are TRBV28 and TRBJ1-1; D remains ambiguous. Germline V CDR1 and CDR2: MDHEN, SYDVKM. This CDR3 region has 15 residues. V gave up 5 bases and J gave up 2 bases, with 15 bases separating them.

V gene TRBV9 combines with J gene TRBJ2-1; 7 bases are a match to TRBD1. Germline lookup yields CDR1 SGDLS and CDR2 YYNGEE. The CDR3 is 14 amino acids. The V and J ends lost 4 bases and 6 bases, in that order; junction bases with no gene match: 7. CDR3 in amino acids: CASSLRTGVNEQFF. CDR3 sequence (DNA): TGTGCCAGCAGCCTCCGAACAGGGGTCAATGAGCAGTTCTTC.

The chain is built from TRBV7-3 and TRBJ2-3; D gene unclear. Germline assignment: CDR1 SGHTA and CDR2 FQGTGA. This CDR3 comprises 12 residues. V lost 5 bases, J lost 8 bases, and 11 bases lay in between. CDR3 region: CASSKDLGTQYF. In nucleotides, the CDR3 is TGTGCCAGCAGCAAGGACCTGGGTACGCAGTATTTT. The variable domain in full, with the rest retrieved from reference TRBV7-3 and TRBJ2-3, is GAGVSQTPSNKVTEKGKYVELRCDPISGHTALYWYRQSLGQGPEFLIYFQGTGAADDSGLPNDRFFAVRPEGSVSTLKIQRTERGDSAVYLCASSKDLGTQYFGPGTRLTVL.

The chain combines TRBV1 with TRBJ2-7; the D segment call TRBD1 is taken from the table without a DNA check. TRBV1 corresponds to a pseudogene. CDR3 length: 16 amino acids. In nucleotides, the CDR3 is TGCACCAGCAGCCAAGGTCGTGCGACAGGCCGCTACGAGCAGTACTTC. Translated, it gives CTSSQGRATGRYEQYF.

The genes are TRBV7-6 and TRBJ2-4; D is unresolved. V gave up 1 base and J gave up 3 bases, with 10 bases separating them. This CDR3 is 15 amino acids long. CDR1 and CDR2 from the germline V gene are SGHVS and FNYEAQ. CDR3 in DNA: TGTGCCAGCAGCTTAGAAGGGTTCGGCAAAAACATTCAGTACTTC. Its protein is CASSLEGFGKNIQYF.

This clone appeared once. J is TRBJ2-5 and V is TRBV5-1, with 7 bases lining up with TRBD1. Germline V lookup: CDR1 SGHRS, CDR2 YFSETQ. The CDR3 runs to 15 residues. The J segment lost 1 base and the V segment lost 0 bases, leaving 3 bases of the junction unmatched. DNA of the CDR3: TGCGCCAGCAGCTTGGGACAGGGATTCCAAGAGACCCAGTACTTC. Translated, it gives CASSLGQGFQETQYF.

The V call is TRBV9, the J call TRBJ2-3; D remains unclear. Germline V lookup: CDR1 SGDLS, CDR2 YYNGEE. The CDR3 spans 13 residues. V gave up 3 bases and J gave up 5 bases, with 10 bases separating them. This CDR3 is CASSAGPKDTQYF. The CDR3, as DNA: TGTGCCAGCAGCGCCGGACCAAAAGATACGCAGTATTTT.

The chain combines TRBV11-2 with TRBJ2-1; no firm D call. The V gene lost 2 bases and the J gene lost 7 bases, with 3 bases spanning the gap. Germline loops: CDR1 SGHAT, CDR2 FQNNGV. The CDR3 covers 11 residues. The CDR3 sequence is CASSLRNEQFF. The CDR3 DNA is TGTGCCAGCAGCTTAAGAAATGAGCAGTTCTTC.

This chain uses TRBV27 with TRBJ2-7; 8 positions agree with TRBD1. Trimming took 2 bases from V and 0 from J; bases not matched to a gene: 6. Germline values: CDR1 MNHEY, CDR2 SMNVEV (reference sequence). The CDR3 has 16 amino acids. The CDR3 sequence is CASSLRRTGGSYEQYF. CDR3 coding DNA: TGTGCCAGCAGTTTACGACGCACAGGGGGCTCCTACGAGCAGTACTTC.

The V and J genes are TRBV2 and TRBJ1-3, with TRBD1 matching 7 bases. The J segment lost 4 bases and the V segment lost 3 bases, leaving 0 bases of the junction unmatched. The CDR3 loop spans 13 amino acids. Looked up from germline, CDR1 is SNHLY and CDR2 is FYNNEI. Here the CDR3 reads CASSDRGGNTIYF. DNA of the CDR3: TGTGCCAGCAGTGACAGGGGGGGAAACACCATATATTTT.

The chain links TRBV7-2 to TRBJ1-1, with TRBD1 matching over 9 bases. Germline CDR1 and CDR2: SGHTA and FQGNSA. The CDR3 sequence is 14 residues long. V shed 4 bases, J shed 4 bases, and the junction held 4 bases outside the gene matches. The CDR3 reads CASSYRGRVTEAFF. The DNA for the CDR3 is TGTGCCAGCAGCTACAGGGGGCGCGTCACTGAAGCTTTCTTT.

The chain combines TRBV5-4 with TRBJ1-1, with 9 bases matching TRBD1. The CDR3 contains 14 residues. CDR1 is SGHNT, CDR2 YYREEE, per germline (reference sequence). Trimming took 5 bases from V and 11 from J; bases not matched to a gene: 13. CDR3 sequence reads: CASSYRTGESRAFF. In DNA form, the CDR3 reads TGTGCCAGCAGTTACCGGACAGGGGAGAGCCGGGCTTTCTTT.

The CDR3 spells CASSLEAADTQYF. Here the CDR3 DNA reads TGCGCCAGCAGCTTGGAGGCGGCAGATACGCAGTATTTT. V usage is TRBV5-1 and J usage is TRBJ2-3; D remains unclear. Germline CDR1 and CDR2: SGHRS and YFSETQ. Trimming took 0 bases from V and 4 from J, leaving 6 bases between them. CDR3 size: 13 residues.